This T cell receptor beta chain comes out of a study of blood T cell repertoires in COVID-19. Overall study: COVID-19 samples, acute and convalescent, were from the United States, Italy and Spain. Sources were T cells, B-cell-depleted T cells, or PBMCs; the material itself was cDNA or gDNA.

As processed by the authors: Researchers report that nucleated cell counts were estimated from reference gene primer amplification. Sequencing was performed with immunoSEQ multiplex PCR; in TCRdb, only in-frame clones are kept and a portion is missing. V and J calls and clone size are copied from that table; D and trimming were computed from the DNA. The data hold roughly 43,000 clones, with around 81% observed a single time. The CDR3 has 16 residues. Germline assignment: CDR1 SGHDT and CDR2 YYEEEE. Trimming took 2 bases from V and 3 from J, leaving 17 bases between them. The sequence came from a woman older than 75 with acute or convalescent COVID-19. The chain carries TRBV5-6 and TRBJ1-1; D is undetermined. The sequenced sample was peripheral blood. The CDR3 here is CASSFGESKAYTEAFF. The CDR3 region has the DNA TGTGCCAGCAGCTTCGGGGAAAGTAAGGCGTACACTGAAGCTTTCTTT.